Presented here are 15 T cell receptor beta chains from one specimen sequenced in a study of beta chain features in type 1 diabetes. Isolated RNA was reverse transcribed in full, so expressed TCRB transcripts were sequenced. Sequenced by immunoSEQ multiplex PCR; TCRdb stores in-frame clones only, minus some. The sample yields about 700,000 clones, roughly 12% seen once. Which antigens these TCRs recognize remains unknown. Whole-study results and caveats: Type 1 diabetes patients had TCRB CDR3s that were shorter (moderately but significantly so) in all four CD4+ subsets.

The sample taken for sequencing was naive CD4+ T cells from blood. These receptors originate from a young man with type 1 diabetes.

The genes are TRBV29-1 and TRBJ1-1, with D perhaps matching TRBD1 (5 bases). V dropped 5 bases and J dropped 11 bases, with 15 bases sitting between them. The CDR3 is 11 residues long. Germline V gives CDR1 SQVTM, CDR2 ANQGSEA. Here the CDR3 DNA reads TGCAGCGTTCTTCTTACGGGGCGGGCTTTCTTT. This translates into CSVLLTGRAFF.

The chain uses TRBV9 and TRBJ1-2; D ambiguous. Trimming cost V 0 bases and J 4 bases, with 13 bases left between them. CDR1 is SGDLS and CDR2 is YYNGEE in the germline V gene. CDR3 length: 15 amino acids. CDR3 in DNA: TGTGCCAGCAGCGTAGATGGGGTGCCGCGCTATGGCTACACCTTC. This translates into CASSVDGVPRYGYTF. The whole variable domain, remainder taken from reference TRBV9 and TRBJ1-2, is DSGVTQTPKHLITATGQRVTLRCSPRSGDLSVYWYQQSLDQGLQFLIQYYNGEERAKGNILERFSAQQFPDLHSELNLSSLELGDSALYFCASSVDGVPRYGYTFGSGTRLTVV.

This rearrangement joins TRBV25-1 to TRBJ2-1; no clear D. The CDR3 contains 17 residues. CDR1 MGHDK and CDR2 SYGVNS come from the germline V gene. V was cut by 1 base and J by 0 bases, with 13 bases left in between. The DNA for the CDR3 is TGTGCCAGCAGTGAATCACAGCGACGGTTCTCCTACAATGAGCAGTTCTTC. Translating it yields CASSESQRRFSYNEQFF.

This clone was detected a few times. The chain uses TRBV4-1 and TRBJ2-5; D is ambiguous. Trimming cost V 0 bases and J 5 bases, with 13 bases left between them. The CDR3 covers 15 residues. Germline CDR1 and CDR2: MGHRA and YSYEKL. CDR3: CASSQEGGRLETQYF. In nucleotides, the CDR3 is TGCGCCAGCAGCCAAGAAGGCGGACGATTGGAGACCCAGTACTTC.

The table lists this clone with a few counts. The V and J genes are TRBV30 and TRBJ2-5; D not certain. The DNA end is more similar to TRBJ2-7, so the J call may be wrong. The CDR3 is 13 amino acids. Germline lookup yields CDR1 GTSNPN and CDR2 SVGIG (reference sequence). The CDR3 bases are TGTGCCTGGAGTGTAAACAAGTACTACGAGCAGTACTTC. Its protein is CAWSVNKYYEQYF.

This clone was counted only a few times. The V gene is TRBV15, the J gene TRBJ2-6; no clear D. CDR3 length: 15 residues. Germline CDR1 and CDR2: LNHNV and YYDKDF (reference sequence). V lost 1 base, J lost 8 bases, and 12 bases lay in between. CDR3 residues: CATSRGSPATNVLTF. CDR3 nucleotides: TGTGCCACCAGCAGAGGATCCCCCGCGACCAACGTCCTGACTTTC. The full variable domain, completed using reference TRBV15 and TRBJ2-6, is DAMVIQNPRYQVTQFGKPVTLSCSQTLNHNVMYWYQQKSSQAPKLLFHYYDKDFNNEADTPDNFQSRRPNTSFCFLDIRSPGLGDTAMYLCATSRGSPATNVLTFGAGSRLTVL.

With regard to this clone: Within the sample, other DNA sequences also encode this same CDR3. The V and J genes are TRBV30 and TRBJ1-1; D remains unclear. V shed 5 bases and J shed 5 bases, with 6 bases lying between them. Germline V CDR1 and CDR2: GTSNPN, SVGIG (reference sequence). The CDR3 spans 10 residues. CDR3 DNA sequence: TGTGCCTGGGGGAGAACTGAAGCTTTCTTT. It is translated as CAWGRTEAFF.

DNA for the CDR3: TGTGCCAGCAGTTACAGCCGGGTCAGTGGACCTGAAGCTTTCTTT. It specifies CASSYSRVSGPEAFF. This chain uses TRBV6-6 with TRBJ1-1; D gene uncertain. Trimming removed 2 bases at V and 6 bases at J, with 16 bases between. Germline lookup yields CDR1 MNHNY and CDR2 SVGAGI (reference sequence). The CDR3 is made up of 15 amino acids.

The V and J genes are TRBV30 and TRBJ1-6; D ambiguous. Germline V gives CDR1 GTSNPN, CDR2 SVGIG (reference sequence). The CDR3 covers 13 residues. V was shortened by 4 bases and J by 6 bases, with 10 bases between the two germline ends. The CDR3 sequence: CAWTEQPNSPLHF. DNA of the CDR3: TGTGCCTGGACCGAACAGCCTAATTCACCCCTCCACTTT.

The J gene is TRBJ2-5, the V gene TRBV30, with D possibly matching TRBD1 (5 bases). Germline V gives CDR1 GTSNPN, CDR2 SVGIG (reference sequence). The CDR3 runs 15 residues. V was shortened by 3 bases and J by 4 bases, with 18 bases between the two germline ends. CDR3 region: CAWRRSEGVGETQYF. The CDR3 nucleotides read TGTGCCTGGAGAAGATCGGAAGGGGTAGGAGAGACCCAGTACTTC.

V gene TRBV27 combines with J gene TRBJ2-1; 10 bases are shared with TRBD1. The CDR3 consists of 15 residues. The J segment lost 4 bases and the V segment lost 6 bases, leaving 6 bases of the junction unmatched. The germline gives CDR1 MNHEY, CDR2 SMNVEV (reference sequence). The CDR3 DNA follows: TGTGCCAGCAGCCCGGACAGGGGGGTTTACAATGAGCAGTTCTTC. Its protein product is CASSPDRGVYNEQFF.

In regard to this clone: The same CDR3 arises from other DNA sequences in this sample as well. The rearrangement links TRBV7-8 to TRBJ1-2; 7 bases are a match to TRBD1. This CDR3 contains 13 residues. From germline, CDR1 is SGHVS and CDR2 FQNEAQ. Germline trimming cut 4 bases from V and 3 bases from J; bases unmatched to any gene: 2. Written as DNA, the CDR3 is TGTGCCAGCAGCTCGGGGACAGACTATGGCTACACCTTC. This codes for CASSSGTDYGYTF.

CDR3 in amino acids: CSASDRETQYF. In DNA form, the CDR3 reads TGCAGTGCTTCCGACAGAGAGACCCAGTACTTC. This chain connects TRBV20-1 to TRBJ2-5; perhaps TRBD1 as D (5 bases). CDR1 and CDR2 (germline): DFQATT, SNEGSKA (reference sequence). This CDR3 has 11 amino acids. V was shortened by 5 bases and J by 4 bases, with 8 bases between the two germline ends.

The rearrangement joins TRBV6-5 to TRBJ1-1; possible D gene TRBD1, 6 bases. The CDR3 is 15 amino acids. The germline CDR1 and CDR2 sequences are MNHEY and SVGAGI. V was pared by 6 bases and J by 0 bases, with 14 bases between. The CDR3 nucleotides are TGTGCCAGCAGCCCCCGGGGGGGCATGAACACTGAAGCTTTCTTT. Residues: CASSPRGGMNTEAFF.

CDR3 sequence: CASSLEAGGPSADTQYF. CDR3 nucleotide sequence: TGTGCCAGCAGCCTCGAGGCGGGGGGGCCTAGCGCAGATACGCAGTATTTT. This chain joins TRBV7-6 and TRBJ2-3; 9 positions agree with TRBD2. Germline trimming cut 5 bases from V and 4 bases from J; bases unmatched to any gene: 13. The CDR3 is made up of 17 amino acids. Looked up from germline, CDR1 is SGHVS and CDR2 is FNYEAQ.